This T cell receptor (beta chain) was found in a study of CD8+CD57+ T cells in acquired aplastic anemia. The use of genomic DNA as template underpinned the TCR beta VDJ and CDR3 profiling. TCRdb re-derived calls from the reads in MiXCR, one entry per CDR3 protein. The table lists over 150,000 distinct CDR3 sequences, around half of them singletons. Flow cytometry had shown expanded CD8+CD57+ cells in the patients chosen for sequencing. The table lists this clonotype with a count of one. Germline assignment: CDR1 SNHLY and CDR2 FYNNEI. Trimming took 0 bases from V and 4 from J, leaving 10 bases between them. CDR3 length equals 15 residues.

The specimen was sorted CD4+, CD8+, or CD8+CD57+ T cells (not recorded which) from PBMCs. V usage is TRBV2 and J usage is TRBJ2-1; D not resolved. The source of this sequence is a human donor with aplastic anemia. CDR3 nucleotide sequence: TGTGCCAGCAGTGAAGCGGCTCGCCCGTACAATGAGCAGTTCTTC. It is translated as CASSEAARPYNEQFF.